The 7 T cell receptor beta chains in this list originate from one sample, sequenced in a study of blood T cell repertoires in COVID-19. Profiling relied on immunoSEQ multiplex PCR, and the TCRdb table lists in-frame clones only, not all of them. The sample records around 30,000 clones, roughly 88% being singletons. Sequenced input: peripheral blood. The receptor set was obtained from a man at least 80 years old with acute or convalescent COVID-19.

The J gene is TRBJ2-3, the V gene TRBV11-2; TRBD2 matches at 8 bases. Germline V gene sequence: CDR1 SGHAT, CDR2 FQNNGV. The CDR3 sequence is 15 residues long. Unmatched junction bases numbered 14, after V lost 6 bases and J lost 9 bases. The CDR3: CASSPNSGAPDTQYF. As DNA, the CDR3 is TGTGCCAGCAGTCCAAATAGCGGGGCCCCCGACACGCAGTATTTT.

The chain joins TRBV28 to TRBJ2-1; the match to TRBD2 covers 9 bases. There are 14 residues in the CDR3. Germline lookup yields CDR1 MDHEN and CDR2 SYDVKM. Trimming took 6 bases from V and 4 from J; bases not matched to a gene: 4. The CDR3 bases are TGTGCCAGCAGGCCGACTAGCGGTTACAATGAGCAGTTCTTC. Encoded protein: CASRPTSGYNEQFF. The entire variable domain, with the rest obtained from reference TRBV28 and TRBJ2-1, is as follows: DVKVTQSSRYLVKRTGEKVFLECVQDMDHENMFWYRQDPGLGLRLIYFSYDVKMKEKGDIPEGYSVSREKKERFSLILESASTNQTSMYLCASRPTSGYNEQFFGPGTRLTVL.

V and J are TRBV11-2 and TRBJ1-2; D unresolved. Germline V gives CDR1 SGHAT, CDR2 FQNNGV. Trimming removed 2 bases from V and 5 bases from J, with 9 bases in between. The CDR3 extends over 13 amino acids. The CDR3, as DNA: TGTGCCAGCAGCTTATCCGGGATTTATGGCTACACCTTC. Translating gives CASSLSGIYGYTF.

The chain is built from TRBV10-2 and TRBJ1-1, with a tentative D call TRBD1 (6 bases). Trimming removed 2 bases from V and 4 bases from J, with 11 bases in between. Looked up from germline, CDR1 is WSHSY and CDR2 is SAAADI. The CDR3 has 14 amino acids. The CDR3 reads CASSEPTGPTEAFF. DNA for the CDR3: TGCGCCAGCAGTGAGCCAACAGGGCCCACTGAAGCTTTCTTT.

The gene calls are TRBV9 and TRBJ2-3; 8 bases align to TRBD1. V shed 3 bases, J shed 4 bases, and the junction held 4 bases outside the gene matches. CDR1 and CDR2 (germline): SGDLS, YYNGEE. This CDR3 comprises 14 residues. The CDR3 DNA sequence: TGTGCCAGCAGCGCTGGACAGGGCCCAGATACGCAGTATTTT. It yields the protein CASSAGQGPDTQYF.

The V call is TRBV4-1, the J call TRBJ2-5, with 11 bases identical to TRBD1. Trimming cost V 6 bases and J 1 base; bases outside gene matches: 4. The CDR3 runs to 15 residues. Looked up from germline, CDR1 is MGHRA and CDR2 is YSYEKL. In DNA form, the CDR3 reads TGCGCCAGCAGAGGGACAGGGGGGCCCCAAGAGACCCAGTACTTC. Its protein is CASRGTGGPQETQYF.

V usage is TRBV29-1 and J usage is TRBJ2-2, with TRBD1 matching 8 bases. Trimming at V came to 4 bases and at J to 4 bases, leaving 2 bases not matched to a gene. The CDR3 consists of 13 residues. Per germline, CDR1 SQVTM and CDR2 ANQGSEA. The CDR3 DNA reads TGCAGCGTTGTAACAGGGGGCACCGGGGAGCTGTTTTTT. This encodes CSVVTGGTGELFF.